This T cell receptor beta chain was recorded in a study of identical twins. Points from the study as a whole: Where beta out-of-frame sequences were concerned, excess twin sharing was weaker.

Every donor was a healthy Caucasian. The cDNA had a unique molecular identifier and a template-switch universal primer site. TCRdb itself ran the 5' RACE reads through MiXCR, one entry per CDR3 protein. This sample yields about 240,000 distinct CDR3 sequences, of which about 13% are seen a single time; about 4% belongs to the top ten. V was pared by 5 bases and J by 6 bases, with 14 bases between. CDR1 MDHEN and CDR2 SYDVKM come from the germline V gene. The CDR3 contains 14 residues. This clonotype was counted many times. Its specificity is not known. The same data also contributed to another study, on yellow fever vaccine responses in identical twins. According to that study: The T cell response to vaccination in identical twins was reportedly partly convergent and partly personalized.

Sequenced material: memory (CD45RO+) T cells sorted from blood. The sequence was obtained from a woman aged 18-29 years in good health. The V and J genes are TRBV28 and TRBJ1-5, with D perhaps TRBD1 (5 bases). The CDR3 reads CASSPPGDFQPQHF. The CDR3 DNA reads as TGTGCCAGCAGTCCGCCCGGGGACTTTCAGCCCCAGCATTTT. The full variable domain, completed using reference TRBV28 and TRBJ1-5, is DVKVTQSSRYLVKRTGEKVFLECVQDMDHENMFWYRQDPGLGLRLIYFSYDVKMKEKGDIPEGYSVSREKKERFSLILESASTNQTSMYLCASSPPGDFQPQHFGDGTRLSIL.